The next 11 T cell receptor beta chains were all read from a single sample in a study of blood T cell repertoires in COVID-19. Produced via immunoSEQ multiplex PCR; TCRdb's table is partial and in-frame only. There are roughly 110,000 clones in the sample; 70% to 85% occur only once, and 14% lies in the top ten. The material sequenced was peripheral blood. The receptors originated from an older woman with acute or convalescent COVID-19.

The V call is TRBV12-5, the J call TRBJ1-5, with 7 bases lining up with TRBD1. This CDR3 is 18 amino acids long. Losses at the gene ends were 4 bases for V and 1 base for J; bases not matched to a gene: 13. Germline V CDR1 and CDR2: LGHNT, FRNRAP. In DNA form, the CDR3 reads TGTGCTAGTGGTTCAACTCGCGGAAAGGGACAGAGCAATCAGCCCCAGCATTTT. This gives the protein CASGSTRGKGQSNQPQHF. Full variable domain (rest looked up from reference TRBV12-5 and TRBJ1-5): DARVTQTPRHKVTEMGQEVTMRCQPILGHNTVFWYRQTMMQGLELLAYFRNRAPLDDSGMPKDRFSAEMPDATLATLKIQPSEPRDSAVYFCASGSTRGKGQSNQPQHFGDGTRLSIL.

The chain employs TRBV15 and TRBJ2-5, with 8 bases that match TRBD1. The CDR3 is made up of 13 amino acids. Per the germline V gene, CDR1 is LNHNV and CDR2 is YYDKDF (reference sequence). With 0 bases clipped from V and 14 bases from J, the junction kept 8 bases outside the gene matches. CDR3: CATSRDLGQADYF. Written as DNA, the CDR3 is TGTGCCACCAGCAGAGATCTGGGACAGGCCGATTACTTC.

The chain uses TRBV11-2 and TRBJ2-3; 12 bases fit TRBD2. CDR3 size: 17 residues. V shed 5 bases and J 4 bases; nucleotides not matched to a gene: 10. Germline V gene data show CDR1 as SGHAT and CDR2 as FQNNGV. CDR3 sequence (DNA): TGTGCCAGCAGCATCAACCCTAGCGGGGGGGGAGCAGATACGCAGTATTTT. This codes for CASSINPSGGGADTQYF.

The CDR3: CASSLVLGEDQPQHF. For the CDR3, the DNA is TGTGCCAGCAGCTTAGTATTAGGGGAAGATCAGCCCCAGCATTTT. This chain uses TRBV7-8 with TRBJ1-5; a weak D match, TRBD1 (5 bases). V shed 1 base and J shed 5 bases, with 12 bases lying between them. This CDR3 comprises 15 residues. Germline V gene data show CDR1 as SGHVS and CDR2 as FQNEAQ.

The chain carries TRBV6-5 and TRBJ2-3; D is unclear. Deletions cut 10 bases from V and 3 bases from J, with 14 bases between. This CDR3 has 13 residues. The germline gives CDR1 MNHEY, CDR2 SVGAGI. The CDR3 loop is CATRAPETDTQYF. The CDR3 DNA sequence: TGTGCCACCAGAGCGCCCGAAACAGATACGCAGTATTTT.

This chain connects TRBV30 to TRBJ1-3, with 7 bases matching TRBD1. CDR1 and CDR2 from the germline V gene are GTSNPN and SVGIG (reference sequence). V dropped 5 bases and J dropped 3; count of bases not matched to a gene: 4. The CDR3 is made up of 13 amino acids. The CDR3 bases are TGTGCCTGGTCGAGGGGGCTTGGAAACACCATATATTTT. This gives the protein CAWSRGLGNTIYF.

This chain uses TRBV4-1 with TRBJ1-4, with TRBD1 matching 10 bases. Germline assignment: CDR1 MGHRA and CDR2 YSYEKL. CDR3 length: 15 residues. The J segment lost 7 bases and the V segment lost 2 bases, leaving 4 bases of the junction unmatched. The CDR3 protein is CASSQPGQGSEKLFF. CDR3 DNA sequence: TGCGCCAGCAGCCAACCGGGACAGGGGAGTGAAAAACTGTTTTTT.

The chain employs TRBV30 and TRBJ2-1, with a weak D call TRBD1 (5 bases). Trimming stripped 0 bases from V and 9 bases from J, with 12 bases between. The CDR3 runs to 13 residues. In germline, CDR1 is GTSNPN, CDR2 SVGIG (reference sequence). The CDR3 nucleotides are TGTGCCTGGAGTGTAGTGGGGCTGGGTGAGCAGTTCTTC. Translated, it gives CAWSVVGLGEQFF.

J is TRBJ2-2 and V is TRBV5-3; 9 bases map to TRBD1. TRBV5-3 has ORF status, its function being uncertain. The V segment lost 8 bases and the J segment 2 bases; nucleotides outside the gene matches: 7. The CDR3 loop spans 15 amino acids. CDR3 nucleotide sequence: TGTGCCAGTCTGGGGACAGGGCCTAACACCGGGGAGCTGTTTTTT. Translation gives CASLGTGPNTGELFF.

This chain connects TRBV3-1 (or the pseudogene TRBV3-2) to TRBJ1-1, with D tentatively TRBD1 (5 bases). The ends were cut back, 0 bases at V and 3 bases at J, with 8 bases in the middle. The CDR3 is 14 residues long. CDR1 is LGHDT and CDR2 is YNNKEL in the germline V gene (reference sequence). CDR3 residues: CASSQEVRDTEAFF. CDR3 nucleotides: TGTGCCAGCAGCCAAGAGGTCAGGGACACTGAAGCTTTCTTT.

The chain links TRBV5-1 to TRBJ2-1; TRBD1 is a possible D gene (6 bases). V was cut by 4 bases and J by 5 bases, with 19 bases left in between. Germline V gives CDR1 SGHRS, CDR2 YFSETQ. The CDR3 is 16 residues long. Here the CDR3 reads CASSDLGTRGNNEQFF. DNA of the CDR3: TGCGCCAGCAGCGACCTCGGGACAAGGGGAAACAATGAGCAGTTCTTC.